These 16 T cell receptor beta chains originate from one sample sequenced in a study of cytomegalovirus exposure and HLA in healthy donors. PCR used 60 Vbeta primers and 13 Jbeta primers. Assay used: immunoSEQ multiplex PCR; TCRdb lists only in-frame clones, some missing. The data hold about 140,000 clones, with 77% observed a single time. Sequencing used PBMCs. The receptors derive from a woman in her forties or fifties in good health and CMV-seronegative.

The CDR3 sequence: CASSQVTGFRLFF. The CDR3 DNA follows: TGCGCCAGCAGCCAGGTTACAGGGTTCAGACTGTTTTTT. V usage is TRBV4-1 and J usage is TRBJ1-4; perhaps TRBD1 as D (6 bases). The germline V gene encodes CDR1 MGHRA and CDR2 YSYEKL. The CDR3 has 13 residues. V lost 3 bases and J 13 bases, leaving 15 bases between the germline ends.

This chain links TRBV6-5 with TRBJ1-2; no clear D gene. V was clipped by 4 bases and J by 3 bases, with 12 bases between them. Germline CDR1 and CDR2: MNHEY and SVGAGI. The CDR3 extends over 14 amino acids. The CDR3 is CASSSTGSYYGYTF. The CDR3 nucleotides are TGTGCCAGCAGTTCAACGGGTAGCTACTATGGCTACACCTTC.

This clone was seen only once. V and J are TRBV4-2 and TRBJ1-4, with D possibly matching TRBD1 (6 bases). Trimming stripped 0 bases from V and 8 bases from J, with 16 bases between. Germline CDR1 reads LGHNA; CDR2 reads YNFKEQ. The CDR3 contains 16 residues. The DNA of the CDR3 is TGTGCCAGCAGCCAAGATGTCGGGCGGGGGCGGGAAAAACTGTTTTTT. This gives the protein CASSQDVGRGREKLFF.

The CDR3 nucleotides are TGTGCCAGCAGCAGGATAGGGAGCTCCTACGAGCAGTACTTC. It specifies CASSRIGSSYEQYF. V is TRBV9 and J is TRBJ2-7; a weak D match, TRBD2 (5 bases). The germline V gene encodes CDR1 SGDLS and CDR2 YYNGEE. V lost 4 bases to trimming and J lost 0 bases, with 11 bases between them. This CDR3 has 14 amino acids.

This clone was detected only a few times. The gene calls are TRBV4-2 and TRBJ2-1, with TRBD2 matching 9 bases. The V gene's germline CDR1 is LGHNA and CDR2 YNFKEQ. V lost 6 bases and J lost 4; bases outside the gene matches: 7. CDR3 length: 15 residues. The CDR3 sequence is CASRSGGPSYNEQFF. In nucleotides, the CDR3 is TGTGCCAGCAGAAGCGGGGGGCCTTCATACAATGAGCAGTTCTTC.

This clone was seen once. The chain recombines TRBV19 with TRBJ2-5; 10 bases map to TRBD1. In germline, CDR1 is LNHDA, CDR2 SQIVND (reference sequence). The CDR3 totals 15 residues. Losses at the gene ends were 4 bases for V and 6 bases for J; bases not matched to a gene: 8. The CDR3 sequence is CASSTPGQGRKTQYF. The CDR3, as DNA: TGTGCCAGTAGTACACCGGGACAGGGGAGAAAGACCCAGTACTTC.

The chain links TRBV5-1 to TRBJ1-1; D uncertain. Germline-derived CDR1 and CDR2 are SGHRS and YFSETQ. There are 14 residues in the CDR3. V lost 5 bases, J lost 0 bases, and 11 bases lay in between. CDR3 nucleotides: TGCGCCAGCAGTCCCGGGTACATGAACACTGAAGCTTTCTTT. Translated, it gives CASSPGYMNTEAFF.

The rearrangement uses TRBV10-3 and TRBJ2-1; D gene unclear. V was shortened by 6 bases and J by 3 bases, with 18 bases between the two germline ends. Germline V gives CDR1 ENHRY, CDR2 SYGVKD. The CDR3 covers 16 residues. The CDR3 loop reads CAIRDPRGTNYNEQFF. The CDR3 DNA is TGTGCCATCAGGGATCCTCGAGGAACCAACTACAATGAGCAGTTCTTC.

V is TRBV6-1 and J is TRBJ2-5, with a possible D match to TRBD2 (6 bases). The CDR3 contains 11 residues. The V end was cut by 7 bases, the J end by 9 bases, with 12 bases between. The germline V gene has CDR1 MNHNS and CDR2 SASEGT. DNA for the CDR3: TGTGCCAGCATGGGAGGACTGGCCCAGTACTTC. This codes for CASMGGLAQYF.

The rearrangement uses TRBV7-9 and TRBJ1-1; D might be TRBD1 (5 bases). The CDR3 runs 15 residues. The germline gives CDR1 SEHNR, CDR2 FQNEAQ (reference sequence). Trimming removed 5 bases from V and 1 base from J, with 14 bases in between. The CDR3 here is CASSRSIGGNTEAFF. The CDR3 nucleotides read TGTGCCAGCAGCCGCTCAATCGGGGGGAACACTGAAGCTTTCTTT.

The gene calls are TRBV4-3 and TRBJ1-6, with D unclear. V was cut by 1 base and J by 0 bases, with 4 bases left in between. CDR3 size: 15 residues. Per the germline V gene, CDR1 is LGHNA and CDR2 is YSLEER. For the CDR3, the DNA is TGCGCCAGCAGCCAAGGGAGCTCCTATAATTCACCCCTCCACTTT. As protein: CASSQGSSYNSPLHF.

V and J are TRBV18 and TRBJ1-2; 7 bases line up with TRBD1. Germline assignment: CDR1 KGHSH and CDR2 LQKENI. V gave up 1 base and J gave up 8 bases; unmatched junction bases: 10. The CDR3 totals 15 residues. For the CDR3, the DNA is TGTGCCAGCTCACCACTACAGGGGCCCCCGGGCGGCTACACCTTC. Its translation: CASSPLQGPPGGYTF.

The rearrangement uses TRBV5-8 and TRBJ2-1; possibly TRBD2 for D (6 bases). The CDR3 consists of 14 residues. V was pared by 4 bases and J by 0 bases, with 8 bases between. Germline-derived CDR1 and CDR2 are SGHTS and YDEGEE. CDR3 DNA sequence: TGTGCCAGCAGCCCGGGGGACTCCTACAATGAGCAGTTCTTC. It is translated as CASSPGDSYNEQFF.

The V and J genes are TRBV9 and TRBJ2-3; 7 bases match TRBD2. This CDR3 contains 16 residues. Germline CDR1 is SGDLS and CDR2 is YYNGEE. The V gene end was trimmed by 0 bases and the J gene end by 7 bases; junction bases not matched to a gene: 11. The chain's CDR3 is CASSVEVAGEPNTQYF. For the CDR3, the DNA is TGTGCCAGCAGCGTAGAGGTAGCGGGCGAACCGAATACGCAGTATTTT.

The J gene is TRBJ2-3, the V gene TRBV7-6, with a possible D match to TRBD1 (5 bases). The ends were cut back, 7 bases at V and 0 bases at J, with 14 bases in the middle. CDR3 length: 15 residues. Germline V lookup: CDR1 SGHVS, CDR2 FNYEAQ. The CDR3 protein is CASTFRGTSTDTQYF. The CDR3 DNA reads as TGTGCCAGCACCTTTAGGGGCACTAGCACAGATACGCAGTATTTT. Filled out from reference TRBV7-6 and TRBJ2-3, the complete variable domain reads GAGVSQSPRYKVTKRGQDVALRCDPISGHVSLYWYRQALGQGPEFLTYFNYEAQQDKSGLPNDRFSAERPEGSISTLTIQRTEQRDSAMYRCASTFRGTSTDTQYFGPGTRLTVL.

DNA of the CDR3: TGTGCCAGCAGGCCCGGAGGCAATCAGCCCCAGCATTTT. Its translation: CASRPGGNQPQHF. This chain connects TRBV6-6 to TRBJ1-5; D remains ambiguous. The germline V gene has CDR1 MNHNY and CDR2 SVGAGI (reference sequence). Trimming took 6 bases from V and 2 from J, leaving 8 bases between them. CDR3 length: 13 residues.